This is a list of T cell receptor beta chains from one sample in a study of blood T cell repertoires in COVID-19. Assay: immunoSEQ multiplex PCR; the TCRdb copy retains only in-frame clones and omits some. The repertoire holds approximately 240,000 clones, about 82% seen once, with 5.5% to 7.5% in the top ten. Material for sequencing was peripheral blood. Every receptor here comes from a woman aged 60 to 75 with active or convalescent COVID-19. Both conserved end residues are part of each CDR3. D genes are given only for firm matches. Some rows mark clone size as missing; the rest say once, few, many or name a class of expanded clone.

D gene: TRBD2
CDR3 length: 16
J gene: TRBJ2-3
clone size: .
V gene: TRBV11-2
CDR3 DNA: TGTGCCAGCAGCTCCCGGACTAGCGGGGGTATAGATACGCAGTATTTT
CDR3 protein: CASSSRTSGGIDTQYF

D gene: .
CDR3 length: 14
J gene: TRBJ1-1
clone size: few
V gene: TRBV3-1/TRBV3-2
CDR3 DNA: TGTGCCAGCAGCCAGGAGACAGGGAACACTGAAGCTTTCTTT
CDR3 protein: CASSQETGNTEAFF

D gene: .
CDR3 length: 14
J gene: TRBJ2-3
clone size: .
V gene: TRBV28
CDR3 DNA: TGTGCCAGCAGTGGGGAGGGGGGCGCAGATACGCAGTATTTT
CDR3 protein: CASSGEGGADTQYF

D gene: TRBD1
CDR3 length: 14
J gene: TRBJ1-1
clone size: .
V gene: TRBV29-1
CDR3 DNA: TGCAGCGTTGACATCAGGGGGCAGGACACTGAAGCTTTCTTT
CDR3 protein: CSVDIRGQDTEAFF

D gene: TRBD1
CDR3 length: 15
J gene: TRBJ2-5
clone size: .
V gene: TRBV11-3
CDR3 DNA: TGTGCCAGCAGGCCGACGACAGGGGTTGGTGAGACCCAGTACTTC
CDR3 protein: CASRPTTGVGETQYF

D gene: .
CDR3 length: 17
J gene: TRBJ2-1
clone size: once
V gene: TRBV5-1
CDR3 DNA: TGCGCCAGCACCTCACCAGGTGTTAGGGGCTCCTACAATGAGCAGTTCTTC
CDR3 protein: CASTSPGVRGSYNEQFF

D gene: TRBD2
CDR3 length: 17
J gene: TRBJ2-1
clone size: few
V gene: TRBV6-2/TRBV6-3
CDR3 DNA: TGTGCCAGCAGTTACTCGCTAGCGGGAGCGGCAAGAAATGAGCAGTTCTTC
CDR3 protein: CASSYSLAGAARNEQFF

D gene: .
CDR3 length: 13
J gene: TRBJ2-7
clone size: .
V gene: TRBV11-2
CDR3 DNA: TGTGCCAGCAAGAAGCGGTCGACCTACGAGCAGTACTTC
CDR3 protein: CASKKRSTYEQYF

D gene: .
CDR3 length: 19
J gene: TRBJ1-5
clone size: .
V gene: TRBV21-1
CDR3 DNA: TGTGCCAGCAGCAAAGCCCGTAGGCGGAAGAGTTATAGCAATCAGCCCCAGCATTTT
CDR3 protein: CASSKARRRKSYSNQPQHF

D gene: .
CDR3 length: 14
J gene: TRBJ1-6
clone size: .
V gene: TRBV5-1
CDR3 DNA: TGCGCCAGCAGCTTGGAAGGACAGAATTCACCCCTCCACTTT
CDR3 protein: CASSLEGQNSPLHF

D gene: .
CDR3 length: 15
J gene: TRBJ2-1
clone size: .
V gene: TRBV3-1/TRBV3-2
CDR3 DNA: TGTGCCAGCAGCCAAGGCCAGGGAGGCTACAATGAGCAGTTCTTC
CDR3 protein: CASSQGQGGYNEQFF

D gene: .
CDR3 length: 12
J gene: TRBJ2-1
clone size: .
V gene: TRBV10-2
CDR3 DNA: TGCGCCAGCAGAGGACAGTCCAATGAGCAGTTCTTC
CDR3 protein: CASRGQSNEQFF

D gene: TRBD2
CDR3 length: 17
J gene: TRBJ2-3
clone size: once
V gene: TRBV13
CDR3 DNA: TGTGCCAGCAGCTTAGGCCAAAGCGGGAGGGGTACAGATACGCAGTATTTT
CDR3 protein: CASSLGQSGRGTDTQYF

D gene: .
CDR3 length: 14
J gene: TRBJ1-1
clone size: .
V gene: TRBV28
CDR3 DNA: TGTGCCAGCATGTCAGACAGGTACTACACTGAAGCTTTCTTT
CDR3 protein: CASMSDRYYTEAFF

D gene: TRBD1
CDR3 length: 18
J gene: TRBJ2-7
clone size: .
V gene: TRBV9
CDR3 DNA: TGTGCCAGCAGCGTAGCTTCCGGACAGGGGGCAATCGGCAACGAGCAGTACTTC
CDR3 protein: CASSVASGQGAIGNEQYF

D gene: .
CDR3 length: 14
J gene: TRBJ1-2
clone size: .
V gene: TRBV5-1
CDR3 DNA: TGCGCCAGCAGCTTGGATGGACTAAACTATGGCTACACCTTC
CDR3 protein: CASSLDGLNYGYTF

D gene: .
CDR3 length: 17
J gene: TRBJ2-3
clone size: .
V gene: TRBV6-2/TRBV6-3
CDR3 DNA: TGTGCCAGCAGTTACTCGGAGCCCCGGGGTTACACAGATACGCAGTATTTT
CDR3 protein: CASSYSEPRGYTDTQYF

D gene: TRBD2
CDR3 length: 16
J gene: TRBJ2-2
clone size: .
V gene: TRBV7-2
CDR3 DNA: TGTGCCAGCAGCTGGGAGGGACTAGCGAACACCGGGGAGCTGTTTTTT
CDR3 protein: CASSWEGLANTGELFF

D gene: TRBD1
CDR3 length: 16
J gene: TRBJ1-2
clone size: .
V gene: TRBV10-3
CDR3 DNA: TGTGCCATCAGTGACGGCAGGGGGCGAGTTAACTATGGCTACACCTTC
CDR3 protein: CAISDGRGRVNYGYTF

D gene: .
CDR3 length: 18
J gene: TRBJ1-3
clone size: .
V gene: TRBV21-1
CDR3 DNA: TGTGCCAGCAGCAAAGCGCCCCCACAGCCCGTCTCTGGAAACACCATATATTTT
CDR3 protein: CASSKAPPQPVSGNTIYF

D gene: .
CDR3 length: 16
J gene: TRBJ1-2
clone size: .
V gene: TRBV6-5
CDR3 DNA: TGTGCCAGCAGTTACTCCCCAGGGGAAAGGGACTATGGCTACACCTTC
CDR3 protein: CASSYSPGERDYGYTF

D gene: .
CDR3 length: 15
J gene: TRBJ2-7
clone size: .
V gene: TRBV14
CDR3 DNA: TGTGCCAGCAGCCCTCCTATAGCGGCGACCTACGAGCAGTACTTC
CDR3 protein: CASSPPIAATYEQYF

D gene: TRBD2
CDR3 length: 15
J gene: TRBJ2-1
clone size: .
V gene: TRBV2
CDR3 DNA: TGTGCCAGCAGGTCTCGACTAGCGGTAACCAATGAGCAGTTCTTC
CDR3 protein: CASRSRLAVTNEQFF

D gene: .
CDR3 length: 14
J gene: TRBJ1-1
clone size: .
V gene: TRBV7-9
CDR3 DNA: TGTGCCAGCAGCTTAGCGAGGAGGTTCACTGAAGCTTTCTTT
CDR3 protein: CASSLARRFTEAFF

D gene: .
CDR3 length: 15
J gene: TRBJ2-3
clone size: .
V gene: TRBV11-3
CDR3 DNA: TGTGCCAGCAGCTTAGATCTACCTAGCACAGATACGCAGTATTTT
CDR3 protein: CASSLDLPSTDTQYF